This T cell receptor (beta chain) was identified in a study of shared clonotypes between healthy human individuals. CDR3 length: 15 amino acids. In germline, CDR1 is LGHNA, CDR2 YSLEER. V dropped 1 base and J dropped 5 bases, with 9 bases sitting between them. The table came from immunoSEQ multiplex PCR; TCRdb's copy has only in-frame clones and leaves some out. The table shows approximately 510,000 clones, with around 79% occurring only once. The source of this sequence is a woman aged 40 to 50 in good health. Some clones in this sample may be carry-over from other donors' samples. The sequenced sample consisted of PBMCs. The rearrangement links TRBV4-3 to TRBJ1-6; D unclear. The CDR3 spells CASSQVWRNNSPLHF. The DNA for the CDR3 is TGCGCCAGCAGCCAAGTGTGGCGGAATAATTCACCCCTCCACTTT.